These 25 T cell receptor beta chains were sequenced from one sample in a study of response to subunit inactivated influenza vaccine. One entry per CDR3 protein results from TCRdb running MiXCR on the RT-PCR reads. Altogether under 950,000 distinct CDR3 sequences are present, over 20% being singletons, with the ten largest covering 9.5% to 13%. Material: PBMCs from blood, obtained about 5 days after vaccination. The receptors were sampled from a man aged 50-59 years who received an inactivated influenza vaccine.

The V gene is TRBV12-3 or TRBV12-4, the J gene TRBJ2-3; TRBD2 agrees at 8 bases. V was pared by 6 bases and J by 10 bases, with 9 bases of the junction left unmatched. The CDR3 runs to 13 residues. CDR3: CASRPGGGQPQYF. CDR3 coding DNA: TGTGCCAGCAGGCCCGGGGGGGGGCAACCGCAGTATTTT.

The chain has TRBV6-2 or TRBV6-3 and TRBJ1-1; D is unclear. Germline CDR1 reads MNHEY; CDR2 reads SVGEGT. The CDR3 consists of 14 residues. Between the trimmed V and J ends, which lost 6 bases and 0 bases, there was a span of 11 bases. The CDR3 DNA reads as TGTGCCAGCAGCGCAATGTCCGTGAACACTGAAGCTTTCTTT. Residues: CASSAMSVNTEAFF.

This chain links TRBV7-8 with TRBJ2-7; TRBD1 matches 9 bases. Germline CDR1 and CDR2: SGHVS and FQNEAQ. V was pared by 1 base and J by 4 bases, with 5 bases of the junction left unmatched. This CDR3 is 15 amino acids long. The CDR3 nucleotides are TGTGCCAGCAGCTTAGAGTACGGACAGGGGTACGAGCAGTACTTC. Translating gives CASSLEYGQGYEQYF.

This clonotype came up many times. V is TRBV12-3 or TRBV12-4 and J is TRBJ2-2; D call uncertain. V dropped 6 bases and J dropped 6 bases, with 8 bases sitting between them. The CDR3 is made up of 12 amino acids. CDR3 region: CASRPYAGELFF. CDR3 sequence (DNA): TGTGCCAGCAGACCGTACGCCGGGGAGCTGTTTTTT.

This chain uses TRBV29-1 with TRBJ2-3; D might be TRBD2 (5 bases). CDR1 is SQVTM, CDR2 ANQGSEA, per germline. The CDR3 runs to 14 residues. The V and J ends lost 3 bases and 8 bases respectively, with 18 bases between them. CDR3 in DNA: TGCAGCGTTGACGGCTCCCGAGGGTTTGGTACGCAGTATTTT. Translated: CSVDGSRGFGTQYF.

The chain carries TRBV7-2 and TRBJ2-3, with TRBD2 as a possible D gene (5 bases). The CDR3 has 16 amino acids. Germline assignment: CDR1 SGHTA and CDR2 FQGNSA. V was trimmed by 5 bases and J by 6 bases, leaving 21 bases between them. CDR3 amino acids: CASSKQASQSGDTQYF. The CDR3 nucleotides read TGTGCCAGCAGCAAGCAGGCTAGCCAATCGGGGGATACGCAGTATTTT.

The V gene is TRBV7-9, the J gene TRBJ2-1, with D perhaps given as TRBD1 or TRBD2 (5 bases each). V was clipped by 5 bases and J by 3 bases, with 17 bases between them. Germline loops: CDR1 SEHNR, CDR2 FQNEAQ (reference sequence). This CDR3 comprises 16 residues. The CDR3 sequence: CASSPHEGLLYNEQFF. CDR3 DNA sequence: TGTGCCAGCAGCCCTCATGAGGGGCTCCTCTACAATGAGCAGTTCTTC.

This clonotype was seen a few times. This chain joins TRBV29-1 and TRBJ2-3, with TRBD2 identical over 15 bases. Per germline, CDR1 SQVTM and CDR2 ANQGSEA. The CDR3 is made up of 17 amino acids. Germline trimming cut 5 bases from V and 4 bases from J; bases unmatched to any gene: 10. DNA for the CDR3: TGCAGCGTTCAACGGACTAGCGGGAGGGTGGGCGCAGATACGCAGTATTTT. Its protein is CSVQRTSGRVGADTQYF.

The chain combines TRBV7-2 with TRBJ2-7; 9 nucleotides match TRBD2. Germline CDR1 SGHTA, CDR2 FQGNSA. The CDR3 sequence is 13 residues long. Trimming cost V 8 bases and J 2 bases; bases outside gene matches: 4. The CDR3 loop reads CASSRTSAYEQYF. The CDR3 DNA reads TGTGCCAGCTCAAGGACTAGCGCCTACGAGCAGTACTTC. Complete variable domain (other parts from reference TRBV7-2 and TRBJ2-7): GAGVSQSPSNKVTEKGKDVELRCDPISGHTALYWYRQSLGQGLEFLIYFQGNSAPDKSGLPSDRFSAERTGGSVSTLTIQRTQQEDSAVYLCASSRTSAYEQYFGPGTRLTVT.

The chain links TRBV20-1 to TRBJ2-7, with D possibly matching TRBD1 (6 bases). This CDR3 contains 15 residues. From germline, CDR1 is DFQATT and CDR2 SNEGSKA (reference sequence). V was clipped by 3 bases and J by 2 bases, with 17 bases between them. Written as DNA, the CDR3 is TGCAGTGCTAGTGGAAGTAGGGACAAACCCTACGAGCAGTACTTC. Translated, it gives CSASGSRDKPYEQYF.

The rearrangement links TRBV20-1 to TRBJ2-3; 9 bases map to TRBD2. Germline lookup yields CDR1 DFQATT and CDR2 SNEGSKA (reference sequence). Germline trimming cut 6 bases from V and 2 bases from J; bases unmatched to any gene: 15. This CDR3 region has 17 residues. The CDR3 nucleotides are TGCAGTGCCAGAAAAGGTACTAGCGGGTCTCCCACAGATACGCAGTATTTT. It is translated as CSARKGTSGSPTDTQYF.

This clonotype was observed a handful of times. CDR3 sequence reads: CASSLSWGEVDNQPQHF. The CDR3 DNA reads TGTGCCAGCAGCTTATCTTGGGGGGAGGTAGACAATCAGCCCCAGCATTTT. The chain recombines TRBV7-2 with TRBJ1-5, with a possible D match to TRBD1 (5 bases). V was trimmed by 2 bases and J by 3 bases, leaving 17 bases between them. CDR3 length equals 17 residues. The V gene's germline CDR1 is SGHTA and CDR2 FQGNSA.

The chain employs TRBV11-2 and TRBJ2-3; D is unresolved. Trimming took off 6 bases at V and 1 base at J, with 14 bases between the two ends. The CDR3 is made up of 15 amino acids. CDR1 SGHAT and CDR2 FQNNGV come from the germline V gene. The CDR3 bases are TGTGCCAGCAGGCCCGGTATTTATGGCACAGATACGCAGTATTTT. Its translation: CASRPGIYGTDTQYF.

The chain combines TRBV20-1 with TRBJ2-4; D could derive from TRBD1 or TRBD2 (5 bases each). This CDR3 region has 13 residues. The V and J ends lost 6 bases and 0 bases respectively, with 9 bases between them. Germline V gives CDR1 DFQATT, CDR2 SNEGSKA (reference sequence). CDR3 sequence: CSAGAVAKNIQYF. CDR3 DNA: TGCAGTGCCGGGGCAGTAGCCAAAAACATTCAGTACTTC.

This clonotype came up many times. The genes are TRBV20-1 and TRBJ2-1; 10 bases line up with TRBD2. The CDR3 is made up of 16 amino acids. Germline V CDR1 and CDR2: DFQATT, SNEGSKA (reference sequence). V dropped 6 bases and J dropped 0; count of bases not matched to a gene: 8. Here the CDR3 DNA reads TGCAGTGCCCTCCACGGACTAGCGGTCTCCTACAATGAGCAGTTCTTC. Its protein is CSALHGLAVSYNEQFF.

The chain links TRBV12-3 or TRBV12-4 to TRBJ2-4; D uncertain. The CDR3 sequence is 15 residues long. V was shortened by 6 bases and J by 0 bases, with 12 bases between the two germline ends. This CDR3 is CASRGGSLAKNIQYF. CDR3 nucleotide sequence: TGTGCCAGCAGGGGCGGCTCACTAGCCAAAAACATTCAGTACTTC.

The chain joins TRBV7-2 to TRBJ2-7, with 11 nucleotides matching TRBD1. Unmatched junction bases numbered 6, after V lost 1 base and J lost 7 bases. Germline V gene sequence: CDR1 SGHTA, CDR2 FQGNSA. The CDR3 consists of 15 residues. CDR3 sequence reads: CASSLGGQGAVEQYF. CDR3 DNA: TGTGCCAGCAGCTTAGGAGGACAGGGGGCGGTGGAGCAGTACTTC.

A few counts support this clonotype. The chain joins TRBV7-2 to TRBJ2-3, with D tentatively TRBD2 (7 bases). Trimming stripped 11 bases from V and 3 bases from J, with 15 bases between. Looked up from germline, CDR1 is SGHTA and CDR2 is FQGNSA. CDR3 length: 13 residues. CDR3 coding DNA: TGTGCCCTGGGGGGGCCGACTACAGATACGCAGTATTTT. The encoded protein is CALGGPTTDTQYF.

This clonotype came up a few times. This chain uses TRBV12-3 or TRBV12-4 with TRBJ2-2; D is possibly TRBD1 (5 bases). This CDR3 has 15 residues. V lost 1 base and J 4 bases, leaving 10 bases between the germline ends. For the CDR3, the DNA is TGTGCCAGCAGTTTAGAATCAGGGTTCACCGGGGAGCTGTTTTTT. This translates into CASSLESGFTGELFF.

This clonotype has just a few counts. The V gene is TRBV12-3 or TRBV12-4, the J gene TRBJ2-7; TRBD1 matches at 8 bases. The CDR3 length is 15 residues. V was pared by 5 bases and J by 3 bases, with 9 bases of the junction left unmatched. CDR3: CASSPSDREYYEQYF. CDR3 nucleotides: TGTGCCAGCAGTCCTTCGGACAGGGAGTACTACGAGCAGTACTTC.

This chain connects TRBV6-2 or TRBV6-3 to TRBJ2-1, with 8 nucleotides matching TRBD2. The J segment lost 10 bases and the V segment lost 4 bases, leaving 9 bases of the junction unmatched. Germline loops: CDR1 MNHEY, CDR2 SVGEGT. This CDR3 comprises 14 residues. The CDR3 region is CASSFTGRAREQFF. The CDR3 region has the DNA TGTGCCAGCAGTTTTACCGGGAGGGCGCGGGAGCAGTTCTTC.

The chain joins TRBV18 to TRBJ2-7, with 12 positions matching TRBD1. The CDR3 has 17 residues. The germline V gene encodes CDR1 KGHSH and CDR2 LQKENI. V lost 6 bases to trimming and J lost 0 bases; unmatched junction nucleotides: 9. The chain's CDR3 is CASSPGTGGLGSYEQYF. The CDR3 DNA reads TGTGCCAGCTCTCCCGGGACAGGGGGCCTCGGCTCCTACGAGCAGTACTTC.

A few counts support this clonotype. The chain recombines TRBV7-2 with TRBJ2-7, with 8 bases identical to TRBD2. CDR3 length: 13 amino acids. V was pared by 2 bases and J by 5 bases, with 2 bases of the junction left unmatched. CDR1 is SGHTA, CDR2 FQGNSA, per germline. CDR3 residues: CASSLSGGDEQYF. CDR3 nucleotide sequence: TGTGCCAGCAGCTTATCCGGGGGGGACGAGCAGTACTTC. Using reference TRBV7-2 and TRBJ2-7 for the parts outside the CDR3, the full variable domain is GAGVSQSPSNKVTEKGKDVELRCDPISGHTALYWYRQSLGQGLEFLIYFQGNSAPDKSGLPSDRFSAERTGGSVSTLTIQRTQQEDSAVYLCASSLSGGDEQYFGPGTRLTVT.

This clonotype turned up a few times. This chain links TRBV7-9 with TRBJ2-3; 8 nucleotides align to TRBD1. CDR1 is SEHNR, CDR2 FQNEAQ, per germline (reference sequence). The ends lost 2 bases at V and 5 bases at J; junction bases unmatched: 9. The CDR3 contains 16 residues. CDR3 DNA: TGTGCCAGCAGCTTATCCCGGACAGGGACACGAGATACGCAGTATTTT. It specifies CASSLSRTGTRDTQYF.

On this clonotype itself: With a much larger clone just one base away, this may be a read error. The CDR3 DNA reads as TGTGCCAGCAGTCCCCCGGGACAGTCTTACAAGGAGCAGTTCTTC. Protein sequence: CASSPPGQSYKEQFF. The chain combines TRBV12-3 or TRBV12-4 with TRBJ2-1, with TRBD1 identical over 7 bases. The CDR3 consists of 15 residues.